The 25 T cell receptor beta chains listed next were all sequenced from one sample in a study of blood T cell repertoires in COVID-19. The data were produced by immunoSEQ multiplex PCR, yet TCRdb's version contains in-frame clones alone and is incomplete. The table has under 300,000 clones, 80% to 85% seen once. Sequenced input: peripheral blood. These receptor sequences come from a woman aged 55-70 years with active or convalescent COVID-19.

The rearrangement uses TRBV4-2 and TRBJ2-3, with TRBD1 identical over 10 bases. The ends lost 0 bases at V and 0 bases at J; junction bases unmatched: 6. This CDR3 has 18 residues. The germline CDR1 and CDR2 sequences are LGHNA and YNFKEQ. The CDR3 loop reads CASSQDGTGVPSTDTQYF. The CDR3 DNA is TGTGCCAGCAGCCAAGATGGGACAGGGGTCCCTAGCACAGATACGCAGTATTTT.

The J gene is TRBJ1-5, the V gene TRBV12-1. TRBV12-1 is assigned pseudogene status. The CDR3 is made up of 18 amino acids. The CDR3 DNA follows: TGTGCCAGCAGCTCGAAACAAAGGCGGGGTTATAGCAATCAGCCCCAGCATTTT. Amino acids: CASSSKQRRGYSNQPQHF.

CDR3 in amino acids: CASSVRGGQGVETQYF. In DNA form, the CDR3 reads TGTGCCAGCAGTGTCCGTGGGGGACAGGGTGTGGAGACCCAGTACTTC. This rearrangement joins TRBV7-8 to TRBJ2-5; 9 bases are shared with TRBD1. V shed 6 bases and J 5 bases; nucleotides not matched to a gene: 13. Looked up from germline, CDR1 is SGHVS and CDR2 is FQNEAQ. This CDR3 is built from 16 residues.

The genes are TRBV7-8 and TRBJ1-1, with D possibly being TRBD1 (5 bases). The CDR3 extends over 15 amino acids. V lost 4 bases and J 3 bases, leaving 15 bases between the germline ends. Germline V gene lookup returns CDR1 SGHVS and CDR2 FQNEAQ. This CDR3 reads CASSSQGRDYTEAFF. The DNA of the CDR3 is TGTGCCAGCAGCTCCCAGGGAAGGGATTACACTGAAGCTTTCTTT.

As for this clone: A read error may produce the germline difference seen at one junction end. The V call is TRBV6-6, the J call TRBJ1-3; D unclear. Germline-derived CDR1 and CDR2 are MNHNY and SVGAGI (reference sequence). The CDR3 spans 14 residues. This CDR3 reads CASTYRGSGNTIYF. Written as DNA, the CDR3 is TGTGCCAGCACTTACCGAGGCTCTGGAAACACCATATATTTT.

The V gene is TRBV5-1, the J gene TRBJ1-3; maybe TRBD1 (6 bases). V was shortened by 0 bases and J by 4 bases, with 14 bases between the two germline ends. The CDR3 covers 16 residues. Per the germline V gene, CDR1 is SGHRS and CDR2 is YFSETQ. In DNA form, the CDR3 reads TGCGCCAGCAGCTTGGCTAGTCCCGGGACAGGAAACACCATATATTTT. Translation: CASSLASPGTGNTIYF. Looking up the rest from reference TRBV5-1 and TRBJ1-3 gives the full variable domain: KAGVTQTPRYLIKTRGQQVTLSCSPISGHRSVSWYQQTPGQGLQFLFEYFSETQRNKGNFPGRFSGRQFSNSRSEMNVSTLELGDSALYLCASSLASPGTGNTIYFGEGSWLTVV.

This clone was detected only a few times. The rearrangement uses TRBV29-1 and TRBJ2-1; a weak D match, TRBD2 (7 bases). The CDR3 loop spans 14 amino acids. Germline V gene lookup returns CDR1 SQVTM and CDR2 ANQGSEA. Trimming cost V 4 bases and J 9 bases, with 19 bases left between them. This CDR3 reads CSVGGRGALTEQFF. Here the CDR3 DNA reads TGCAGCGTTGGGGGACGGGGGGCTTTAACTGAGCAGTTCTTC.

Written as DNA, the CDR3 is TGTGCCACCAGCAGGATTAGACAGGGAAGGGGGGAGACCCAGTACTTC. It codes for CATSRIRQGRGETQYF. The rearrangement links TRBV15 to TRBJ2-5, with 7 bases fitting TRBD1. The length of the CDR3 is 16 residues. J gave up 5 bases and V 3 bases, and 12 bases lay outside the gene matches. Germline V gene sequence: CDR1 LNHNV, CDR2 YYDKDF (reference sequence).

The chain carries TRBV29-1 and TRBJ2-3; TRBD2 might be the D (5 bases). V gave up 2 bases and J gave up 2 bases, with 8 bases separating them. The CDR3 has 13 residues. In germline, CDR1 is SQVTM, CDR2 ANQGSEA. The CDR3 DNA follows: TGCAGCGTTGAACCAGCGGCCACAGATACGCAGTATTTT. Translating gives CSVEPAATDTQYF.

The genes are TRBV11-1 and TRBJ2-7; 9 bases align to TRBD1. With V trimmed by 8 bases and J by 2 bases, 7 bases remained unmatched. The CDR3 extends over 14 amino acids. Germline values: CDR1 SGHAT, CDR2 FQDESV (reference sequence). The CDR3 bases are TGTGCCAGCGGGGCCAGGACAGGGGCCTACGAGCAGTACTTC. This codes for CASGARTGAYEQYF.

The chain joins TRBV2 to TRBJ1-1; perhaps TRBD1 as D (6 bases). The CDR3 is made up of 18 amino acids. Trimming removed 3 bases from V and 6 bases from J, with 26 bases in between. Germline loops: CDR1 SNHLY, CDR2 FYNNEI. CDR3 protein: CASSDNPRGRHRSPEAFF. CDR3 in DNA: TGTGCCAGCAGTGACAATCCCAGGGGCAGGCACCGGTCCCCTGAAGCTTTCTTT.

This rearrangement joins TRBV6-6 to TRBJ1-1; 7 bases match TRBD1. J lost 5 bases, V lost 10 bases, and 10 bases had no gene match. CDR1 is MNHNY and CDR2 is SVGAGI in the germline V gene (reference sequence). This CDR3 region has 13 residues. The CDR3 reads CAIRWGQLTEAFF. Written as DNA, the CDR3 is TGTGCCATTCGATGGGGACAGCTGACTGAAGCTTTCTTT.

There are a few counts of this clone. The V call is TRBV27, the J call TRBJ2-1; tentatively, D is TRBD2 (6 bases). V was trimmed by 0 bases and J by 3 bases, leaving 12 bases between them. CDR3 length: 16 amino acids. CDR1 is MNHEY and CDR2 is SMNVEV in the germline V gene (reference sequence). Here the CDR3 reads CASSLSILASYNEQFF. Written as DNA, the CDR3 is TGTGCCAGCAGTTTATCGATACTAGCAAGCTACAATGAGCAGTTCTTC.

This chain joins TRBV27 and TRBJ1-2; no reliable D call. The CDR3 runs to 15 residues. Germline V gene sequence: CDR1 MNHEY, CDR2 SMNVEV (reference sequence). V lost 5 bases, J lost 5 bases, and 18 bases lay in between. The CDR3 DNA reads TGTGCCAGCAGTACGCTCCCCAGGCTTTGGTATGGCTACACCTTC. Its protein product is CASSTLPRLWYGYTF.

This clone was recorded a few times. The chain employs TRBV2 and TRBJ1-2; 9 nucleotides agree with TRBD1. The germline CDR1 and CDR2 sequences are SNHLY and FYNNEI. The CDR3 spans 13 residues. V was pared by 2 bases and J by 8 bases, with 3 bases of the junction left unmatched. CDR3 amino acids: CASSETGQGGYTF. CDR3 in DNA: TGTGCCAGCAGTGAAACTGGACAGGGGGGCTACACCTTC.

The rearrangement links TRBV21-1 to TRBJ2-1; no check of the table's D call, TRBD1, against the DNA was made. TRBV21-1 is assigned pseudogene status. This CDR3 has 18 residues. The CDR3 nucleotides are TGTGCCAGCAGCACAAGGCCACCTGGGACAGGGGGCCAGCATGAGCAGTTCTTC. This encodes CASSTRPPGTGGQHEQFF.

This chain uses TRBV7-3 with TRBJ2-5; a weak D match, TRBD2 (5 bases). V lost 5 bases, J lost 4 bases, and 11 bases lay in between. Germline CDR1 reads SGHTA; CDR2 reads FQGTGA. The CDR3 covers 13 residues. The DNA of the CDR3 is TGTGCCAGCAGCACTAGTCTTGGAGAGACCCAGTACTTC. Its protein product is CASSTSLGETQYF.

The chain links TRBV3-1 (or the pseudogene TRBV3-2) to TRBJ1-5; D ambiguous. The CDR3 spans 16 residues. Looked up from germline, CDR1 is LGHDT and CDR2 is YNNKEL (reference sequence). Trimming left V 1 base short and J 2 bases short, with 12 bases between. The CDR3 loop reads CASSQAGIGGNQPQHF. CDR3 nucleotides: TGTGCCAGCAGCCAAGCGGGGATTGGCGGCAATCAGCCCCAGCATTTT.

This clone has just a few counts. V usage is TRBV7-8 and J usage is TRBJ2-7; D is ambiguous. Deletions cut 5 bases from V and 3 bases from J, with 8 bases between. In germline, CDR1 is SGHVS, CDR2 FQNEAQ. This CDR3 has 12 amino acids. DNA of the CDR3: TGTGCCAGCAGCCCGTTCCTCTACGAGCAGTACTTC. Its translation is CASSPFLYEQYF.

The CDR3 DNA is TGCGCCAGCAGCCAAGATAGCGGGCCGGGACCTAATTCACCCCTCCACTTT. Translated: CASSQDSGPGPNSPLHF. The chain combines TRBV4-3 with TRBJ1-6; D is possibly TRBD1 (5 bases). CDR1 and CDR2 from the germline V gene are LGHNA and YSLEER. The V and J ends lost 0 bases and 6 bases respectively, with 15 bases between them. The CDR3 consists of 17 residues.

Concerning this clone: This could be a read error, since a much larger clone is one nucleotide away. The same CDR3 also results from other DNA sequences found in this sample. The chain combines TRBV7-2 with TRBJ2-2, with 13 bases aligning to TRBD2. The CDR3 runs 16 residues. After removal of 4 bases from V and 1 base from J, the junction contained 0 bases not matched to a gene. Germline V gene data show CDR1 as SGHTA and CDR2 as FQGNSA. The CDR3 spells CASSWTSGGNTGELFF. CDR3 DNA: TGTGCCAGCAGCTGGACTAGCGGGGGGAACACCGGGGAGCTGTTTTTT.

This chain links TRBV18 with TRBJ2-5; perhaps TRBD2 as D (7 bases). Deletions cut 2 bases from V and 7 bases from J, with 17 bases between. The length of the CDR3 is 15 residues. Per germline, CDR1 KGHSH and CDR2 LQKENI. CDR3 in DNA: TGTGCCAGCTCACCAAGGTTCGGGGGGCTAGTGACCCAGTACTTC. The encoded protein is CASSPRFGGLVTQYF. Based on the CDR3 plus reference TRBV18 and TRBJ2-5, the full variable domain is NAGVMQNPRHLVRRRGQEARLRCSPMKGHSHVYWYRQLPEEGLKFMVYLQKENIIDESGMPKERFSAEFPKEGPSILRIQQVVRGDSAAYFCASSPRFGGLVTQYFGPGTRLLVL.

The chain carries TRBV11-3 and TRBJ1-6, with 7 positions matching TRBD1. With 2 bases clipped from V and 14 bases from J, the junction kept 6 bases outside the gene matches. Germline CDR1 reads SGHNT; CDR2 reads YENEEA. The CDR3 loop spans 13 amino acids. This chain's CDR3 is CASSLFPGGALHF. CDR3 nucleotide sequence: TGTGCCAGCAGCTTATTTCCAGGGGGAGCCCTCCACTTT. The whole variable domain, remainder taken from reference TRBV11-3 and TRBJ1-6, is EAGVVQSPRYKIIEKKQPVAFWCNPISGHNTLYWYLQNLGQGPELLIRYENEEAVDDSQLPKDRFSAERLKGVDSTLKIQPAELGDSAVYLCASSLFPGGALHFGNGTRLTVT.

This clone was recorded only once. The chain links TRBV7-8 to TRBJ2-1, with 9 bases matching TRBD2. The length of the CDR3 is 15 residues. Germline V CDR1 and CDR2: SGHVS, FQNEAQ. The V gene end was trimmed by 5 bases and the J gene end by 7 bases; junction bases not matched to a gene: 9. The CDR3 DNA is TGTGCCAGCAGCGGGGCGGGGGGGCCAAGGAATGAGCAGTTCTTC. This sequence encodes CASSGAGGPRNEQFF.

The table lists this clone with a few counts. This rearrangement joins TRBV19 to TRBJ2-7, with a possible D match to TRBD2 (5 bases). Trimming removed 3 bases at V and 5 bases at J, with 17 bases between. Germline assignment: CDR1 LNHDA and CDR2 SQIVND (reference sequence). The CDR3 has 15 amino acids. The CDR3 spells CASSIPGDRWNEQYF. The CDR3 DNA follows: TGTGCCAGTAGTATCCCCGGGGATAGGTGGAACGAGCAGTACTTC. The full variable domain, in which reference TRBV19 and TRBJ2-7 provide the parts outside the CDR3, is DGGITQSPKYLFRKEGQNVTLSCEQNLNHDAMYWYRQDPGQGLRLIYYSQIVNDFQKGDIAEGYSVSREKKESFPLTVTSAQKNPTAFYLCASSIPGDRWNEQYFGPGTRLTVT.